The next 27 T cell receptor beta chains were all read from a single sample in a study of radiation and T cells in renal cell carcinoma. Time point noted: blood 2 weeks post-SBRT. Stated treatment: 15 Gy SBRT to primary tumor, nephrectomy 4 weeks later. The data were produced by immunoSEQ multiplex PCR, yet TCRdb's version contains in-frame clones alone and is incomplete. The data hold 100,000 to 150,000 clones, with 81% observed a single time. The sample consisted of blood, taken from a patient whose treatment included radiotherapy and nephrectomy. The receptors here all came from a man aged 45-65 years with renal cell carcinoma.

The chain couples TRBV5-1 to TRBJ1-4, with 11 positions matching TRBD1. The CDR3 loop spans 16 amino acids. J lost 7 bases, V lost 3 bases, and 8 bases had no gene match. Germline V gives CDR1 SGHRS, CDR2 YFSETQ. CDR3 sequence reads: CASSSRTGGGGEKLFF. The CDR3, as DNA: TGCGCCAGCAGCTCAAGGACAGGGGGCGGAGGTGAAAAACTGTTTTTT.

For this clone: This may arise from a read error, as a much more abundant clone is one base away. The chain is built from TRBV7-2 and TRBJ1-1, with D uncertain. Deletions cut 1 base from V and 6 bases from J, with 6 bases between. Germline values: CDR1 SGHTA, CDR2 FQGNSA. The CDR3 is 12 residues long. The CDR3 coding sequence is TGTGCCAGCAGCTTAGGAGGGCCTGAAGCTTTCTTT. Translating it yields CASSLGGPEAFF.

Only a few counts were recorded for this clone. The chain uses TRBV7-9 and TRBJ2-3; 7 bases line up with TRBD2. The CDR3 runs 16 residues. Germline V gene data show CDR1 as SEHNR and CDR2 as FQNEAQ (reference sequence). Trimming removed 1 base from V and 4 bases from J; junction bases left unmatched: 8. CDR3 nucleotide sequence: TGTGCCAGCAGCTTAGAAGAGTCTAGCGGAGCAGATACGCAGTATTTT. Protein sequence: CASSLEESSGADTQYF.

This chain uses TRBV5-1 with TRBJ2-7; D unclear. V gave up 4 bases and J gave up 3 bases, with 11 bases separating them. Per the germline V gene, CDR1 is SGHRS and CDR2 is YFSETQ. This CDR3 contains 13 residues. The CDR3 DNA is TGCGCCAGCAGCCCGGCGACAAACTACGAGCAGTACTTC. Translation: CASSPATNYEQYF. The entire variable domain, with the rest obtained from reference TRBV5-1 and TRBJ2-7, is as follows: KAGVTQTPRYLIKTRGQQVTLSCSPISGHRSVSWYQQTPGQGLQFLFEYFSETQRNKGNFPGRFSGRQFSNSRSEMNVSTLELGDSALYLCASSPATNYEQYFGPGTRLTVT.

CDR3 bases: TGTGCCTGGAGTAACACAAACTATGGCTACACCTTC. This translates into CAWSNTNYGYTF. The V call is TRBV30, the J call TRBJ1-2; no clear D gene. Germline CDR1 and CDR2: GTSNPN and SVGIG (reference sequence). The V end lost 2 bases, the J end lost 2 bases, and 6 bases lay between the germline ends. The CDR3 covers 12 residues.

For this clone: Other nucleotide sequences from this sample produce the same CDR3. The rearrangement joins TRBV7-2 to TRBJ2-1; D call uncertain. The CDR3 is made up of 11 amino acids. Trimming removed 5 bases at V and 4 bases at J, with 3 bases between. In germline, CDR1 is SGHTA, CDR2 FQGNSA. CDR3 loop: CASSPYNEQFF. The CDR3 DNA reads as TGTGCCAGCAGCCCATACAATGAGCAGTTCTTC.

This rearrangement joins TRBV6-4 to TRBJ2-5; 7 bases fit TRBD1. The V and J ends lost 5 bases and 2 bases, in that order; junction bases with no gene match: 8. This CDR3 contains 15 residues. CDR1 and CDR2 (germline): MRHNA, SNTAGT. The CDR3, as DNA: TGTGCCAGCAGTTTAAATCCGGGACAGCAAGAGACCCAGTACTTC. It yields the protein CASSLNPGQQETQYF.

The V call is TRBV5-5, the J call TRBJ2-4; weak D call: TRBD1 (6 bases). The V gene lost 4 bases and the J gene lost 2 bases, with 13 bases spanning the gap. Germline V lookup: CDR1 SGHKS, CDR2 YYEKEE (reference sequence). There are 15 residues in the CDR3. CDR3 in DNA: TGTGCCAGCAGCACGGACAGATTAACCAAAAACATTCAGTACTTC. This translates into CASSTDRLTKNIQYF.

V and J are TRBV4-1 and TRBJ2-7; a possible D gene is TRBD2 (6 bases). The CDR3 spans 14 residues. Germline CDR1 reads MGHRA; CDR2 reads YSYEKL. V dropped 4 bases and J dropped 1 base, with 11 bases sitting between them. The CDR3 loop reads CASSLRRESYEQYF. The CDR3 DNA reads TGCGCCAGCAGCCTTCGACGGGAGTCCTACGAGCAGTACTTC.

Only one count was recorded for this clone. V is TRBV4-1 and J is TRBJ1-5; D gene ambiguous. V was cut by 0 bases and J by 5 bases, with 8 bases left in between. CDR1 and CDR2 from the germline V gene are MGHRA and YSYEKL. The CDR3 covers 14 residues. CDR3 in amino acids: CASSQELYYQPQHF. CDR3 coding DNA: TGCGCCAGCAGCCAAGAACTGTATTATCAGCCCCAGCATTTT.

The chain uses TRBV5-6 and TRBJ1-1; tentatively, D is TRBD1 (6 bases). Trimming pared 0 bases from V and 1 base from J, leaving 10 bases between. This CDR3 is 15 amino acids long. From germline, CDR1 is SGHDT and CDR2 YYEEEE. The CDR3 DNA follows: TGTGCCAGCAGCTTGGAGGGGGTGGGGAACACTGAAGCTTTCTTT. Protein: CASSLEGVGNTEAFF.

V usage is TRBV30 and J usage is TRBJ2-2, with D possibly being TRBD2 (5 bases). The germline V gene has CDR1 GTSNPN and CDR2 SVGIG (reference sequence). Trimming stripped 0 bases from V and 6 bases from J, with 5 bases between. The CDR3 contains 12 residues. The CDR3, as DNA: TGTGCCTGGAGTGTGGAGGCCGGGGAGCTGTTTTTT. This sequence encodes CAWSVEAGELFF.

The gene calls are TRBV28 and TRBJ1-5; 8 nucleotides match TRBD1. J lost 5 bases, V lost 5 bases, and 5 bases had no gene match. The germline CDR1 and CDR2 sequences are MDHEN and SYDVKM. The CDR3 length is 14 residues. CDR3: CASSTGQEYQPQHF. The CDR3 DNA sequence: TGTGCCAGCAGTACGGGACAGGAGTATCAGCCCCAGCATTTT.

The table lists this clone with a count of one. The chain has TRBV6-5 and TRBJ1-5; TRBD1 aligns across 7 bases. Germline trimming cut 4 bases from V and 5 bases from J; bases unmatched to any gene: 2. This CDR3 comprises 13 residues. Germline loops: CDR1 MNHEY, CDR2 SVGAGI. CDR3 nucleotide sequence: TGTGCCAGCAGTTCTGACAGGGATCAGCCCCAGCATTTT. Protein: CASSSDRDQPQHF.

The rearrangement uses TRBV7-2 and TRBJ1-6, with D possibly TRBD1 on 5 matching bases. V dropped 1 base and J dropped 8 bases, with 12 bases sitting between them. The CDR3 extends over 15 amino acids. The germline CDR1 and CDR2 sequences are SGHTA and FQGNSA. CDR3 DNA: TGTGCCAGCAGCTTAGGGGGCGCGGGTCATTCACCCCTCCACTTT. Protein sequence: CASSLGGAGHSPLHF.

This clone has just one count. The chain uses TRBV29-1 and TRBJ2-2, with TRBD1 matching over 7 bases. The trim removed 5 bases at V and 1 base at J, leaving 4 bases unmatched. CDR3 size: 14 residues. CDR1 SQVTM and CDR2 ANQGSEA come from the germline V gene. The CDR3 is CSVQGVGNTGELFF. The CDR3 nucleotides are TGCAGCGTTCAGGGGGTGGGGAACACCGGGGAGCTGTTTTTT.

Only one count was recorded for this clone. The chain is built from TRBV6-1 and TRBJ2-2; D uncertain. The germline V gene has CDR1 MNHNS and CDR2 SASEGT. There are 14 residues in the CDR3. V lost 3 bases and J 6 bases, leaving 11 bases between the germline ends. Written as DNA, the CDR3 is TGTGCCAGCAGTGACCTAGGAACCCCCGGGGAGCTGTTTTTT. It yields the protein CASSDLGTPGELFF.

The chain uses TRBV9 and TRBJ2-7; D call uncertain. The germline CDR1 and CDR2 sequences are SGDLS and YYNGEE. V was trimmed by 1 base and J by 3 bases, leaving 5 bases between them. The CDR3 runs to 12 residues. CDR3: CASSVRCYEQYF. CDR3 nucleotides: TGTGCCAGCAGCGTACGGTGCTACGAGCAGTACTTC.

The CDR3 bases are TGTGCCAGCAGCTTGGGGGCGAGCGCCTTCCAAGAGACCCAGTACTTC. Protein sequence: CASSLGASAFQETQYF. The gene calls are TRBV5-5 and TRBJ2-5; D is undetermined. The CDR3 consists of 16 residues. Trimming took 0 bases from V and 1 from J, leaving 13 bases between them. CDR1 is SGHKS, CDR2 YYEKEE, per germline (reference sequence). The full variable domain, in which reference TRBV5-5 and TRBJ2-5 provide the parts outside the CDR3, is DAGVTQSPTHLIKTRGQQVTLRCSPISGHKSVSWYQQVLGQGPQFIFQYYEKEERGRGNFPDRFSARQFPNYSSELNVNALLLGDSALYLCASSLGASAFQETQYFGPGTRLLVL.

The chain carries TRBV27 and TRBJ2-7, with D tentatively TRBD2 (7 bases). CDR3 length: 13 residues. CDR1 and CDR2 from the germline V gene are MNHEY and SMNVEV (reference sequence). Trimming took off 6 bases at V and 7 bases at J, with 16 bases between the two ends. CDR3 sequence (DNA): TGTGCCAGCAGGGGGGGGCTCGCCCGGGAGCAGTACTTC. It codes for CASRGGLAREQYF.

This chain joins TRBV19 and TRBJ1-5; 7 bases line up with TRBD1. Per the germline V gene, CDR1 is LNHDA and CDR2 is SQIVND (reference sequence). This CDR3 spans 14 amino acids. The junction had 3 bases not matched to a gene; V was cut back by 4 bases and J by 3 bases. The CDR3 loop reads CASSTRGFNQPQHF. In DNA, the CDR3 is TGTGCCAGTAGTACCAGGGGGTTCAATCAGCCCCAGCATTTT.

In DNA form, the CDR3 reads TGTGCCAGCAGCTTGGGGGCTAGGGTTTCGAGCGGCTACACCTTC. Amino acid sequence: CASSLGARVSSGYTF. The chain joins TRBV7-2 to TRBJ1-2; D may be TRBD1 (6 bases). Germline V gene lookup returns CDR1 SGHTA and CDR2 FQGNSA. V lost 3 bases and J 8 bases, leaving 19 bases between the germline ends. The CDR3 extends over 15 amino acids.

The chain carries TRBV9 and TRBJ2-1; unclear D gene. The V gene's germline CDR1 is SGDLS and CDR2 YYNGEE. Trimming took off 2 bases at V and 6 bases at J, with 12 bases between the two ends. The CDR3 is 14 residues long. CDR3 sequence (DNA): TGTGCCAGCAGCGTGTCAATCCTGCTCAATGAGCAGTTCTTC. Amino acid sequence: CASSVSILLNEQFF. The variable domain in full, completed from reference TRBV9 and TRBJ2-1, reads DSGVTQTPKHLITATGQRVTLRCSPRSGDLSVYWYQQSLDQGLQFLIQYYNGEERAKGNILERFSAQQFPDLHSELNLSSLELGDSALYFCASSVSILLNEQFFGPGTRLTVL.

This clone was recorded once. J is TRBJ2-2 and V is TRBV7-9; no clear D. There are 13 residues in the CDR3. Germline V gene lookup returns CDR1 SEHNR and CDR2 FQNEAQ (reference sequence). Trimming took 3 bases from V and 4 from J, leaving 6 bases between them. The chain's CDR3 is CASSFSVTGELFF. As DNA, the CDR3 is TGTGCCAGCAGCTTCAGCGTCACCGGGGAGCTGTTTTTT. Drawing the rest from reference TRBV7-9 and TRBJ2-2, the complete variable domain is DTGVSQNPRHKITKRGQNVTFRCDPISEHNRLYWYRQTLGQGPEFLTYFQNEAQLEKSRLLSDRFSAERPKGSFSTLEIQRTEQGDSAMYLCASSFSVTGELFFGEGSRLTVL.

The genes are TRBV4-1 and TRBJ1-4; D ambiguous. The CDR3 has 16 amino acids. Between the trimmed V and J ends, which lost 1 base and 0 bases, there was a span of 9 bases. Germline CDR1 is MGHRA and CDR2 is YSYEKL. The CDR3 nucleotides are TGCGCCAGCAGCCAAGGGAATTCTGCAACTAATGAAAAACTGTTTTTT. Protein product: CASSQGNSATNEKLFF.

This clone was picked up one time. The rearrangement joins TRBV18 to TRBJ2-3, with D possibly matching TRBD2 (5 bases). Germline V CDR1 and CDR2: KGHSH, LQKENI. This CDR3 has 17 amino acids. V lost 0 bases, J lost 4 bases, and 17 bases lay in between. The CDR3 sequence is CASSPPKIAGTSDTQYF. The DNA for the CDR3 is TGTGCCAGCTCACCACCGAAGATCGCGGGTACCTCAGATACGCAGTATTTT.

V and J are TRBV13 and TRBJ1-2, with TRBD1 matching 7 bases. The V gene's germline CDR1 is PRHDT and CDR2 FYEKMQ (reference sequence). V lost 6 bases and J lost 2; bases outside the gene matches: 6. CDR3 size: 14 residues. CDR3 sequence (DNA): TGTGCCAGCAGTAGGGGACAGATGAACTATGGCTACACCTTC. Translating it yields CASSRGQMNYGYTF.